The sequence of this T cell receptor (beta chain) was determined in a study of shared T cell receptors in the human thymus. Produced via immunoSEQ multiplex PCR; TCRdb's table is partial and in-frame only. The data contain about 660,000 clones, around 87% of them singletons. The same specimen was also included in a second study, on human thymus T cells. Per that study: The donors were infants in Finland with congenital heart defects, otherwise immunologically healthy. Resections obtained during corrective heart surgery supplied the thymus tissue. There appeared to be biased usage of V and J genes in thymic and blood repertoires. Unrelated individuals reportedly shared highly overlapping thymic TCR repertoires.

The TCR originated in a boy less than two years old with a congenital heart defect. The source material was thymocytes.

The CDR3 DNA reads TGTGCCAGCAGCCTACGGGAGCCCTCCAGGGATACGCAGTATTTT. Translating it yields CASSLREPSRDTQYF. This chain links TRBV6-5 with TRBJ2-3; weak D call: TRBD2 (6 bases). Germline assignment: CDR1 MNHEY and CDR2 SVGAGI. The V and J ends lost 6 bases and 6 bases respectively, with 19 bases between them. This CDR3 region has 15 residues.